This T cell receptor (beta chain) was recorded in a study of STAT3 mutations in large granular lymphocyte leukemia. Overall study results and limits: Every T-cell large granular lymphocyte leukemia patient had at least one immunodominant TCR beta clonotype. Treatment regimens differed across patients between samplings.

Sequencing used immunoSEQ multiplex PCR; TCRdb keeps in-frame clones, though not all of them. There are approximately 17,000 clones in the sample; approximately 84% occur only once, and 8.6% lies in the top ten. To note about this clone: Its antigen is not known.

CDR1 and CDR2 (germline): SGHRS, YFSETQ. The V gene lost 1 base and the J gene lost 5 bases, with 15 bases spanning the gap. The CDR3 contains 16 residues. The J gene is TRBJ2-2, the V gene TRBV5-1; the D gene could be TRBD1 or TRBD2 (6 bases each). The sequenced sample consisted of peripheral blood mononuclear cells. This TCR came from a man aged 50-59 years with T-cell large granular lymphocyte leukemia. Some clones in this sample may be carry-over from other donors' samples. The CDR3 DNA sequence: TGCGCCAGCAGCTTGCTTGGGGGGCGAGGGACCGGGGAGCTGTTTTTT. The encoded protein is CASSLLGGRGTGELFF.